These T cell receptor beta chains were read from a single sample in a study of cytomegalovirus exposure and HLA in healthy donors. Data came from immunoSEQ multiplex PCR; TCRdb stores just in-frame clones and leaves some out. The sample yields about 170,000 clones, 80% to 90% seen once. The sequencing sample was made of PBMCs. These receptors all stem from a man aged 25-45 years in good health and CMV-seropositive. CDR3s include the opening cysteine and the closing phenylalanine or tryptophan. A D gene is named only where the DNA matches it firmly. Clone size is stated in some rows and not others, as once, few, many or a class when expanded.

V: TRBV29-1
D: TRBD2
size: once
J: TRBJ2-6
DNA: TGCAGCGTTGCGAGGCTAGCGGGACCGAACTCTGGGGCCAACGTCCTGACTTTC
CDR3: CSVARLAGPNSGANVLTF

V: TRBV1
D: .
size: .
J: TRBJ1-5
DNA: TGCACCAGCAGCCAAGGGAGGAAGTGGGAACAGAAGGAAAGCAATCAGCCCCAGCATTTT
CDR3: CTSSQGRKWEQKESNQPQHF

V: TRBV2
D: TRBD1
size: .
J: TRBJ2-3
DNA: TGTGCCAGCAGTTCACAGGGGGCGCGCACAGATACGCAGTATTTT
CDR3: CASSSQGARTDTQYF

V: TRBV5-1
D: .
size: .
J: TRBJ1-2
DNA: TGCGCCAGCAGCTTGGACAGGGATCACTATGGCTACACCTTC
CDR3: CASSLDRDHYGYTF

V: TRBV18
D: .
size: .
J: TRBJ1-4
DNA: TGTGCCAGCTCAGCGGGGATCAATGAAAAACTGTTTTTT
CDR3: CASSAGINEKLFF

V: TRBV7-2
D: TRBD2
size: .
J: TRBJ2-1
DNA: TGTGCCAGCAGCGCACGACTAGCGGGAGGGGCCAATGAGCAGTTCTTC
CDR3: CASSARLAGGANEQFF

V: TRBV15
D: .
size: .
J: TRBJ1-4
DNA: TGTGCCACCAGCAGAAACCCGACAGGTGGTGAAAAACTGTTTTTT
CDR3: CATSRNPTGGEKLFF

V: TRBV7-9
D: TRBD2
size: .
J: TRBJ2-1
DNA: TGTGCCAGCAGCCCAGGACTAGCTGCTACCTACAATGAGCAGTTCTTC
CDR3: CASSPGLAATYNEQFF

V: TRBV4-3
D: .
size: few
J: TRBJ2-1
DNA: TGCGCCAGCAGCCAAGAAGTATCTTACAGGGCCAATGAGCAGTTCTTC
CDR3: CASSQEVSYRANEQFF

V: TRBV9
D: TRBD1
size: .
J: TRBJ2-3
DNA: TGTGCCAGCAGCGTAGATCAGGGGGTAGGGACAGATACGCAGTATTTT
CDR3: CASSVDQGVGTDTQYF

V: TRBV30
D: TRBD1
size: .
J: TRBJ2-3
DNA: TGTGCCTGGAGTGCGGACAGGGTTAACACAGATACGCAGTATTTT
CDR3: CAWSADRVNTDTQYF

V: TRBV5-1
D: TRBD2
size: .
J: TRBJ2-3
DNA: TGCGCCAGCAGCCTAGCGGGAGGCGCAGATACGCAGTATTTT
CDR3: CASSLAGGADTQYF

V: TRBV7-3
D: .
size: .
J: TRBJ2-4
DNA: TGTGCCAGCAGCTTAACCTCGGAGAGCGGGATTCAGTACTTC
CDR3: CASSLTSESGIQYF

V: TRBV6-6
D: TRBD1
size: .
J: TRBJ1-2
DNA: TGTGCCAGCAGTTCCTCGGACAGGGTGGATGGCTACACCTTC
CDR3: CASSSSDRVDGYTF

V: TRBV2
D: .
size: few
J: TRBJ2-3
DNA: TGTGCCAGCAGTTACGCCACACATACGCAGTATTTT
CDR3: CASSYATHTQYF

V: TRBV19
D: .
size: .
J: TRBJ2-1
DNA: TGTGCCAGTAAACCCGGAGCTAGCTCCTACAATGAGCAGTTCTTC
CDR3: CASKPGASSYNEQFF

V: TRBV11-2
D: TRBD1
size: .
J: TRBJ1-2
DNA: TGTGCCAGCAGCCCCGACAGGGCCCGGGTCTATGGCTACACCTTC
CDR3: CASSPDRARVYGYTF

V: TRBV4-1
D: TRBD1
size: .
J: TRBJ1-1
DNA: TGCGCCAGCAGCCAGGAGCCCGGGACAGGGGACGAAGCTTTCTTT
CDR3: CASSQEPGTGDEAFF

V: TRBV7-6
D: .
size: once
J: TRBJ2-3
DNA: TGTGCCAGCAGCCCAAGCGGGAGCACAGATACGCAGTATTTT
CDR3: CASSPSGSTDTQYF

V: TRBV4-2
D: TRBD2
size: few
J: TRBJ2-2
DNA: TGTGCCAGCAGCCAAGATCCTACTAGCGCCGGGGAGCTGTTTTTT
CDR3: CASSQDPTSAGELFF

V: TRBV19
D: TRBD1
size: once
J: TRBJ2-1
DNA: TGTGCCGCCCGGGACAGGACCCTTTCCGAGCAGTTCTTC
CDR3: CAARDRTLSEQFF

V: TRBV7-8
D: TRBD2
size: .
J: TRBJ2-1
DNA: TGTGCCAGCAGCTTAGCGTTGGCTAGCGGGAGGGCTTATGAGCAGTTCTTC
CDR3: CASSLALASGRAYEQFF

V: TRBV5-1
D: TRBD1
size: .
J: TRBJ1-2
DNA: TGCGCCAGCAGCTCGACAGGGGGCCCTTATGGCTACACCTTC
CDR3: CASSSTGGPYGYTF